This T cell receptor (beta chain) was obtained from a study of blood T cell repertoires in COVID-19. Study summary: The origin of the acute and convalescent COVID-19 samples was the United States, Italy and Spain. From T cells, B-cell-depleted T cells, or PBMCs came the material, which was cDNA or gDNA.

With 2 bases removed from V and 9 bases from J, the gap between germline ends came to 11 bases. The CDR3 has 13 residues. CDR1 and CDR2 (germline): MDHEN, SYDVKM. The method was immunoSEQ multiplex PCR; TCRdb's version includes in-frame clones alone and lacks a portion of them. The table has approximately 120,000 clones, approximately 74% seen once. In Seattle, patients joined the study during active infection and were tracked longitudinally. Material for sequencing was peripheral blood. The chain employs TRBV28 and TRBJ1-5; possible D gene TRBD1, 5 bases. This clonotype was sampled from an elderly man with COVID-19, enrolled during active disease. The CDR3 nucleotides are TGTGCCAGCAGTTTACAACTCGGGGGGCCCCAGCATTTT. Encoded protein: CASSLQLGGPQHF.